The 26 T cell receptor beta chains reported below all come from one sample, sequenced in a study of a mutant IDH1 vaccine in newly diagnosed glioma. Their antigens remain unidentified. Time point defined: week 35, safety follow-up. Each dose delivered 300 ug of mutant IDH1 20-mer peptide subcutaneously with imiquimod. TCRdb's table, derived via immunoSEQ multiplex PCR, lists solely in-frame clones and lacks some. Of roughly 38,000 clones detected, roughly nine tenths appear once; the ten largest clones hold approximately 1.5%. The source was PBMCs, collected from a glioma patient whose treatment included an IDH1 peptide vaccine. Receptors were obtained from a middle-aged man with glioma.

V gene TRBV30 combines with J gene TRBJ1-2; D gene uncertain. This CDR3 has 14 amino acids. V was shortened by 0 bases and J by 8 bases, with 16 bases between the two germline ends. Germline V gene sequence: CDR1 GTSNPN, CDR2 SVGIG (reference sequence). This chain's CDR3 is CAWSVHVDSKGYTF. The CDR3 bases are TGTGCCTGGAGTGTACACGTGGATTCGAAGGGCTACACCTTC.

The V and J genes are TRBV6-5 and TRBJ2-6, with TRBD1 matching 8 bases. The CDR3 sequence is 16 residues long. Germline V gives CDR1 MNHEY, CDR2 SVGAGI. Losses at the gene ends were 2 bases for V and 3 bases for J; bases not matched to a gene: 3. As DNA, the CDR3 is TGTGCCAGCAGTTACCGGACAGGGAGTGGGGCCAACGTCCTGACTTTC. It is translated as CASSYRTGSGANVLTF.

The chain couples TRBV18 to TRBJ2-2; a weak D match, TRBD1 (5 bases). From germline, CDR1 is KGHSH and CDR2 LQKENI. This CDR3 is 17 amino acids long. Trimming stripped 3 bases from V and 0 bases from J, with 14 bases between. The CDR3 loop reads CASSPGRQLANTGELFF. The CDR3 DNA reads TGTGCCAGCTCACCGGGTAGACAGCTGGCGAACACCGGGGAGCTGTTTTTT.

Here the CDR3 reads CASSLLGAWGYGYTF. The CDR3 DNA sequence: TGTGCCAGCAGCTTGTTGGGGGCGTGGGGCTATGGCTACACCTTC. The chain is built from TRBV5-4 and TRBJ1-2; D possibly corresponds to TRBD1 (6 bases). Trimming left V 1 base short and J 4 bases short, with 14 bases between. Germline lookup yields CDR1 SGHNT and CDR2 YYREEE (reference sequence). The CDR3 extends over 15 amino acids.

The chain combines TRBV4-1 with TRBJ1-5, with 8 bases fitting TRBD1. Germline CDR1 MGHRA, CDR2 YSYEKL. V shed 1 base, J shed 2 bases, and the junction held 4 bases outside the gene matches. The CDR3 is made up of 16 amino acids. The CDR3 sequence is CASSQGPDRGNQPQHF. DNA for the CDR3: TGCGCCAGCAGCCAAGGCCCGGACAGGGGCAATCAGCCCCAGCATTTT.

The rearrangement joins TRBV7-2 to TRBJ1-3, with 7 bases matching TRBD1. In germline, CDR1 is SGHTA, CDR2 FQGNSA. With 5 bases clipped from V and 0 bases from J, the junction kept 7 bases outside the gene matches. The CDR3 is made up of 16 amino acids. CDR3 sequence: CASSANPGGSGNTIYF. The CDR3 DNA follows: TGTGCCAGCAGCGCAAACCCAGGGGGCTCTGGAAACACCATATATTTT.

V and J are TRBV6-6 and TRBJ2-1, with D perhaps TRBD2 (5 bases). CDR1 MNHNY and CDR2 SVGAGI come from the germline V gene (reference sequence). The CDR3 spans 15 residues. V was shortened by 5 bases and J by 7 bases, with 18 bases between the two germline ends. As DNA, the CDR3 is TGTGCCAGCAGTAGGATCGGGATCTCGCAGAATGAGCAGTTCTTC. This encodes CASSRIGISQNEQFF.

This clone showed up just once. The rearrangement uses TRBV18 and TRBJ2-7, with 9 bases aligning to TRBD1. CDR1 is KGHSH and CDR2 is LQKENI in the germline V gene. The CDR3 is made up of 14 amino acids. The junction had 2 bases not matched to a gene; V was cut back by 3 bases and J by 2 bases. The CDR3 spells CASSPGQGAYEQYV. Written as DNA, the CDR3 is TGTGCCAGCTCACCGGGACAGGGTGCCTACGAGCAGTACGTC.

The chain joins TRBV4-1 to TRBJ1-6; tentatively, D is TRBD1 (6 bases). CDR1 is MGHRA and CDR2 is YSYEKL in the germline V gene. CDR3 length: 16 amino acids. V shed 0 bases and J shed 7 bases, with 13 bases lying between them. The CDR3 region has the DNA TGCGCCAGCAGCCAAGATCGGCCAGGGGAAAATTCACCCCTCCACTTT. Encoded protein: CASSQDRPGENSPLHF.

The chain joins TRBV5-4 to TRBJ2-3, with unresolved D. Trimming removed 0 bases from V and 3 bases from J, with 8 bases in between. The CDR3 is 14 amino acids. Looked up from germline, CDR1 is SGHNT and CDR2 is YYREEE (reference sequence). The CDR3, as DNA: TGTGCCAGCAGCTTGGATGTGACTACAGATACGCAGTATTTT. It yields the protein CASSLDVTTDTQYF. The full variable domain, its missing parts supplied by reference TRBV5-4 and TRBJ2-3, is ETGVTQSPTHLIKTRGQQVTLRCSSQSGHNTVSWYQQALGQGPQFIFQYYREEENGRGNFPPRFSGLQFPNYSSELNVNALELDDSALYLCASSLDVTTDTQYFGPGTRLTVL.

This chain joins TRBV7-8 and TRBJ2-2; D unclear. The V gene lost 2 bases and the J gene lost 3 bases, with 16 bases spanning the gap. Germline-derived CDR1 and CDR2 are SGHVS and FQNEAQ. The CDR3 runs to 17 residues. The CDR3 sequence is CASSLFRGRTYTGELFF. DNA of the CDR3: TGTGCCAGCAGCTTATTTCGCGGACGAACCTACACCGGGGAGCTGTTTTTT.

This rearrangement joins TRBV30 to TRBJ1-3; D gene uncertain. This CDR3 is built from 14 residues. With 3 bases removed from V and 0 bases from J, the gap between germline ends came to 9 bases. Per the germline V gene, CDR1 is GTSNPN and CDR2 is SVGIG (reference sequence). The CDR3 DNA is TGTGCCTGGAGCCTAGGTGGCTCTGGAAACACCATATATTTT. As protein: CAWSLGGSGNTIYF.

The chain recombines TRBV7-9 with TRBJ2-3, with D unclear. This CDR3 is 15 amino acids long. Germline V gene data show CDR1 as SEHNR and CDR2 as FQNEAQ (reference sequence). V was cut by 6 bases and J by 2 bases, with 15 bases left in between. CDR3 sequence (DNA): TGTGCCAGCAGGTCCCCCAGGACCCACACAGATACGCAGTATTTT. This encodes CASRSPRTHTDTQYF.

This chain uses TRBV27 with TRBJ1-6; D unclear. This CDR3 contains 16 residues. Germline loops: CDR1 MNHEY, CDR2 SMNVEV (reference sequence). Trimming pared 3 bases from V and 0 bases from J, leaving 9 bases between. In DNA, the CDR3 is TGTGCCAGCAGTTTTAGTCGACGCTCCTATAATTCACCCCTCCACTTT. Translation gives CASSFSRRSYNSPLHF.

This clone was detected only once. This rearrangement joins TRBV19 to TRBJ2-1; TRBD1 matches 9 bases. Trimming at V came to 3 bases and at J to 7 bases, leaving 7 bases not matched to a gene. Germline CDR1 LNHDA, CDR2 SQIVND (reference sequence). The CDR3 has 15 residues. The CDR3 coding sequence is TGTGCCAGTAGTATCACAGGGGGCTTAAGTAATGAGCAGTTCTTC. Amino acids: CASSITGGLSNEQFF.

This sequence joins TRBV4-1 and TRBJ1-1, with 7 positions matching TRBD1. The germline V gene encodes CDR1 MGHRA and CDR2 YSYEKL. The CDR3 sequence is 15 residues long. The trim removed 3 bases at V and 4 bases at J, leaving 8 bases unmatched. Here the CDR3 reads CASSQGGQLGTEAFF. CDR3 DNA: TGCGCCAGCAGCCAGGGGGGACAGCTGGGCACTGAAGCTTTCTTT.

This clone was observed once. The genes are TRBV7-8 and TRBJ2-3, with D possibly being TRBD2 (5 bases). This CDR3 spans 17 amino acids. Trimming took 1 base from V and 6 from J, leaving 20 bases between them. Germline V CDR1 and CDR2: SGHVS, FQNEAQ. DNA of the CDR3: TGTGCCAGCAGCTTAGGGTCGGCGGGCACCTATGGGGATACGCAGTATTTT. It yields the protein CASSLGSAGTYGDTQYF.

The rearrangement joins TRBV11-2 to TRBJ2-3; TRBD2 aligns across 8 bases. Per germline, CDR1 SGHAT and CDR2 FQNNGV. Trimming removed 7 bases from V and 3 bases from J; junction bases left unmatched: 12. The CDR3 spans 16 residues. CDR3 bases: TGTGCCAGCATGTCGGGAGCGGGAGCAATTACAGATACGCAGTATTTT. It is translated as CASMSGAGAITDTQYF.

V usage is TRBV20-1 and J usage is TRBJ2-7, with no clear D. The V gene's germline CDR1 is DFQATT and CDR2 SNEGSKA (reference sequence). The CDR3 extends over 11 amino acids. V was pared by 6 bases and J by 1 base, with 7 bases between. This chain's CDR3 is CSAVTSYEQYF. Written as DNA, the CDR3 is TGCAGTGCGGTAACTTCCTACGAGCAGTACTTC.

V is TRBV5-4 and J is TRBJ2-1, with TRBD2 matching over 7 bases. The CDR3 contains 15 residues. The junction had 8 bases not matched to a gene; V was cut back by 4 bases and J by 4 bases. The V gene's germline CDR1 is SGHNT and CDR2 YYREEE (reference sequence). The CDR3 nucleotides read TGTGCCAGCAGCGCTGGGAGGGCCTGGTACAATGAGCAGTTCTTC. This sequence encodes CASSAGRAWYNEQFF.

The chain carries TRBV7-2 and TRBJ1-1; TRBD1 matches 7 bases. The V gene end was trimmed by 5 bases and the J gene end by 6 bases; junction bases not matched to a gene: 12. Germline CDR1 SGHTA, CDR2 FQGNSA. CDR3 size: 15 residues. The CDR3 is CASSQRGGRRAEAFF. The CDR3 DNA is TGTGCCAGCAGCCAGAGAGGGGGCCGGAGGGCTGAAGCTTTCTTT.

The chain uses TRBV15 and TRBJ2-1; D is undetermined. Germline CDR1 and CDR2: LNHNV and YYDKDF (reference sequence). Trimming pared 7 bases from V and 8 bases from J, leaving 18 bases between. The CDR3 extends over 14 amino acids. The DNA of the CDR3 is TGTGCCACCATCAGTCTCGACTCGCGGCATGAGCAGTTCTTC. Protein: CATISLDSRHEQFF.

V and J are TRBV5-4 and TRBJ1-2; D unclear. Trimming removed 3 bases from V and 8 bases from J, with 11 bases in between. Germline V gene sequence: CDR1 SGHNT, CDR2 YYREEE (reference sequence). This CDR3 is 12 amino acids long. The CDR3 protein is CASSYPLGGYTF. Written as DNA, the CDR3 is TGTGCCAGCAGCTATCCCTTAGGGGGCTACACCTTC. Together with reference TRBV5-4 and TRBJ1-2, the CDR3 gives the full variable domain: ETGVTQSPTHLIKTRGQQVTLRCSSQSGHNTVSWYQQALGQGPQFIFQYYREEENGRGNFPPRFSGLQFPNYSSELNVNALELDDSALYLCASSYPLGGYTFGSGTRLTVV.

This rearrangement joins TRBV5-4 to TRBJ1-2, with TRBD1 matching 9 bases. This CDR3 contains 15 residues. V dropped 4 bases and J dropped 1; count of bases not matched to a gene: 5. The germline gives CDR1 SGHNT, CDR2 YYREEE (reference sequence). Here the CDR3 DNA reads TGTGCCAGCAGCACGGGACAGGGTAGTAACTATGGCTACACCTTC. It is translated as CASSTGQGSNYGYTF.

This chain uses TRBV6-6 with TRBJ2-7; 9 bases align to TRBD2. The J segment lost 3 bases and the V segment lost 10 bases, leaving 7 bases of the junction unmatched. Germline assignment: CDR1 MNHNY and CDR2 SVGAGI (reference sequence). The CDR3 runs 13 residues. The CDR3 bases are TGTGCCACCGCCCGCGGGAGGGACTACGAGCAGTACTTC. Translation gives CATARGRDYEQYF.

The CDR3 DNA is TGTGCCAGCAGTCTCGCCGGGCCGACTTTCAATGAGCAGTTCTTC. Amino acid sequence: CASSLAGPTFNEQFF. The chain recombines TRBV5-5 with TRBJ2-1, with D uncertain. Germline assignment: CDR1 SGHKS and CDR2 YYEKEE (reference sequence). Trimming shortened V by 5 bases and J by 6 bases, and 18 bases separated the two germline ends. The CDR3 is 15 amino acids. The full variable domain, its missing parts supplied by reference TRBV5-5 and TRBJ2-1, is DAGVTQSPTHLIKTRGQQVTLRCSPISGHKSVSWYQQVLGQGPQFIFQYYEKEERGRGNFPDRFSARQFPNYSSELNVNALLLGDSALYLCASSLAGPTFNEQFFGPGTRLTVL.